This T cell receptor (beta chain) was identified during a study of cytomegalovirus exposure and HLA in healthy donors. Study-wide background: HLA-typed donors contributed 80 million or so unique TCRs, which were held in an early data release.

On this clone: What it recognizes is unknown.

Primers: 60 Vbeta forward and 13 Jbeta reverse. Using immunoSEQ multiplex PCR, the repertoire was profiled, and TCRdb retains in-frame clones only, with some absent. Of approximately 110,000 clones in the sample, 74% were seen once. Germline CDR1 is LNHDA and CDR2 is SQIVND (reference sequence). The CDR3 contains 15 residues. V was pared by 8 bases and J by 3 bases, with 8 bases of the junction left unmatched. General study findings and limits: Some V segments could not be told apart, so they were left out, TRBV6-2 and TRBV6-3 among them. Per a later analysis, HLA-associated TCR beta chains showed more clonal expansion than other, equally common TCR beta chains. What a later analysis showed was that several of the most significant clusters appeared linked to common viral pathogens.

The sequencing input was PBMCs. The source of this sequence is a man aged 50 or older in good health and CMV-seropositive. The J gene is TRBJ1-5, the V gene TRBV19; 9 bases map to TRBD1. CDR3 sequence reads: CASLSTGGDNQPQHF. CDR3 DNA: TGTGCCAGTCTATCGACAGGGGGTGACAATCAGCCCCAGCATTTT.